Below, 9 T cell receptor beta chains from the same sample are listed, as sequenced in a study of long-term antiretroviral therapy in people with HIV. The assay used was immunoSEQ (version v3.0), run at survey level. Here immunoSEQ multiplex PCR was the method, and the copy in TCRdb shows in-frame clones only, minus some. The sample shows tens of thousands of clones, around 79% of them seen only once. The sequences come from unsorted PBMCs, collected 1.9 years after starting antiretroviral therapy. The receptors were sampled from a man in his late teens or twenties with HIV.

This chain uses TRBV4-2 with TRBJ1-2, with 7 nucleotides matching TRBD1. There are 17 residues in the CDR3. The junction had 23 bases not matched to a gene; V was cut back by 8 bases and J by 8 bases. The germline gives CDR1 LGHNA, CDR2 YNFKEQ. CDR3 residues: CASGYKVTGDPLGGYTF. In DNA, the CDR3 is TGTGCCAGCGGATACAAGGTTACAGGGGACCCGTTGGGGGGCTACACCTTC.

This clone was seen just once. The chain uses TRBV6-5 and TRBJ2-7; D possibly corresponds to TRBD2 (5 bases). Trimming left V 4 bases short and J 7 bases short, with 20 bases between. This CDR3 comprises 15 residues. From germline, CDR1 is MNHEY and CDR2 SVGAGI. The CDR3 reads CASSLGLSDLIEQYF. The CDR3 DNA follows: TGTGCCAGCAGTTTAGGACTTTCCGATCTCATAGAGCAGTACTTC.

The V call is TRBV15, the J call TRBJ1-2; 11 nucleotides agree with TRBD1. V shed 8 bases and J 5 bases; nucleotides not matched to a gene: 4. The CDR3 spans 13 residues. Germline V CDR1 and CDR2: LNHNV, YYDKDF (reference sequence). The CDR3 coding sequence is TGTGCCACCGGACAGGGGGCGGGATATGGCTACACCTTC. Its translation is CATGQGAGYGYTF.

The chain is built from TRBV6-4 and TRBJ2-3; tentatively, D is TRBD1 (6 bases). CDR3 length: 13 residues. Per germline, CDR1 MRHNA and CDR2 SNTAGT. Trimming pared 2 bases from V and 3 bases from J, leaving 6 bases between. The CDR3 bases are TGTGCCAGCAGTGACAGGGGGACAGATACGCAGTATTTT. Translated, it gives CASSDRGTDTQYF.

This sequence joins TRBV11-2 and TRBJ1-5; D remains ambiguous. Trimming cost V 1 base and J 5 bases, with 9 bases left between them. Germline V gene data show CDR1 as SGHAT and CDR2 as FQNNGV. CDR3 length: 14 amino acids. The CDR3 coding sequence is TGTGCCAGCAGCTTAGGCCGCGTCGATCAGCCCCAGCATTTT. It specifies CASSLGRVDQPQHF. Full variable domain (missing parts from reference TRBV11-2 and TRBJ1-5): EAGVAQSPRYKIIEKRQSVAFWCNPISGHATLYWYQQILGQGPKLLIQFQNNGVVDDSQLPKDRFSAERLKGVDSTLKIQPAKLEDSAVYLCASSLGRVDQPQHFGDGTRLSIL.

This clone was counted a few times. The chain uses TRBV5-1 and TRBJ1-6; D may be TRBD1 (5 bases). The V gene lost 0 bases and the J gene lost 8 bases, with 12 bases spanning the gap. Germline values: CDR1 SGHRS, CDR2 YFSETQ. The CDR3 spans 15 residues. The CDR3 DNA follows: TGCGCCAGCAGCTTGGCTTGGGGCCAAGATTCACCCCTCCACTTT. Encoded protein: CASSLAWGQDSPLHF.

The chain uses TRBV5-1 and TRBJ2-3; D gene ambiguous. This CDR3 spans 15 amino acids. Germline V gene sequence: CDR1 SGHRS, CDR2 YFSETQ. V was shortened by 2 bases and J by 4 bases, with 14 bases between the two germline ends. This CDR3 reads CASSLPLTQADTQYF. As DNA, the CDR3 is TGCGCCAGCAGCTTACCTTTAACTCAGGCAGATACGCAGTATTTT.

This clone showed up just once. This chain connects TRBV7-2 to TRBJ2-7; D gene ambiguous. V lost 4 bases and J lost 2, with 12 bases in between. Germline V gene data show CDR1 as SGHTA and CDR2 as FQGNSA. The CDR3 runs 14 residues. The CDR3 protein is CASSSMDGPYEQYF. The CDR3 region has the DNA TGTGCCAGCAGCTCAATGGACGGGCCCTACGAGCAGTACTTC.

The rearrangement uses TRBV28 and TRBJ1-2; D remains ambiguous. This CDR3 has 13 residues. V lost 10 bases and J lost 0, with 12 bases in between. Germline V lookup: CDR1 MDHEN, CDR2 SYDVKM. In nucleotides, the CDR3 is TGTGCCACCCAAGACGGCACTAACTATGGCTACACCTTC. Translating it yields CATQDGTNYGYTF.